The clone carrying this T cell receptor beta chain is classed as medium-sized. The antigen is undetermined. The CDR3 spans 13 residues. Trimming took 5 bases from V and 8 from J, leaving 10 bases between them. Per germline, CDR1 KGHSH and CDR2 LQKENI. A single record per CDR3 protein comes from TCRdb applying MiXCR to the reads. The repertoire holds about 9,000 distinct CDR3 sequences, with approximately 15% as singletons. These data belong to a study of liver allograft versus peripheral blood T cells. Across the study: Liver transplant recipients had T cell receptor repertoires compared between transplanted liver and peripheral blood. Study-level results: Intragraft T cell receptor repertoires of liver allografts were reported to differ from peripheral blood repertoires.

This TCR was recovered from a human patient who had a liver transplant. Part of the T cells may come from the graft donor. The chain links TRBV18 to TRBJ1-6; D not resolved. The CDR3, as DNA: TGTGCCAGCTCAACTTCTGGGGATTCACCCCTCCACTTT. Amino acids: CASSTSGDSPLHF.